This paragraph covers one T cell receptor (beta chain) sequence. This sample was included in a study of cytomegalovirus exposure and HLA in healthy donors. The CDR3 spans 15 residues. Between the trimmed V and J ends, which lost 11 bases and 0 bases, there was a span of 17 bases. Germline V gene sequence: CDR1 LNHDA, CDR2 SQIVND (reference sequence). Use of 60 Vbeta and 13 Jbeta primers characterized the PCR. TCRdb's table, derived via immunoSEQ multiplex PCR, lists solely in-frame clones and lacks some. Seen here are around 150,000 clones, 70% to 80% observed once, and the top ten hold 3.5%. The sequenced sample was PBMCs. This TCR was sampled from a human donor in good health. V gene TRBV19 combines with J gene TRBJ1-5; D might be TRBD1 (5 bases). The CDR3: CASWLGGTSNQPQHF. The DNA of the CDR3 is TGTGCCTCTTGGTTGGGGGGAACTAGCAATCAGCCCCAGCATTTT.